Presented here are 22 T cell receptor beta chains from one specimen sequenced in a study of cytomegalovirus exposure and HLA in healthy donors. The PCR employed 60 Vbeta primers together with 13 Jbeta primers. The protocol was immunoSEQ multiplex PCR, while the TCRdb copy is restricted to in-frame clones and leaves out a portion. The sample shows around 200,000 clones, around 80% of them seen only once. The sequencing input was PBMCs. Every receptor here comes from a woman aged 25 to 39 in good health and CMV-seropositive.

CDR3 sequence reads: CASSQDGVRQGTTGEQYF. The CDR3 nucleotides read TGCGCCAGCAGCCAAGATGGAGTACGACAGGGCACCACGGGCGAGCAGTACTTC. The chain is built from TRBV4-1 and TRBJ2-7, with 7 bases identical to TRBD1. The CDR3 sequence is 18 residues long. Germline CDR1 reads MGHRA; CDR2 reads YSYEKL. With 0 bases clipped from V and 6 bases from J, the junction kept 17 bases outside the gene matches.

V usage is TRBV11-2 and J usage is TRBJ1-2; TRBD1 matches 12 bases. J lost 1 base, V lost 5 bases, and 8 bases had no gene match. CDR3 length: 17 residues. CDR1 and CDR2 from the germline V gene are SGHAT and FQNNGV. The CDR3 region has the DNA TGTGCCAGCAGCCCCGGGACAGGGGGCCATTTTAACTATGGCTACACCTTC. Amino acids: CASSPGTGGHFNYGYTF. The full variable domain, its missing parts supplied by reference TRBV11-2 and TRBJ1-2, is EAGVAQSPRYKIIEKRQSVAFWCNPISGHATLYWYQQILGQGPKLLIQFQNNGVVDDSQLPKDRFSAERLKGVDSTLKIQPAKLEDSAVYLCASSPGTGGHFNYGYTFGSGTRLTVV.

CDR3 coding DNA: TGTGCCAGCAGCGTCGCGGGGGGTGACCACCAAGTCTCTGGAAACACCATATATTTT. The encoded protein is CASSVAGGDHQVSGNTIYF. The chain joins TRBV9 to TRBJ1-3, with a possible D match to TRBD1 (5 bases). The CDR3 totals 19 residues. V was pared by 2 bases and J by 0 bases, with 21 bases between. Germline V CDR1 and CDR2: SGDLS, YYNGEE.

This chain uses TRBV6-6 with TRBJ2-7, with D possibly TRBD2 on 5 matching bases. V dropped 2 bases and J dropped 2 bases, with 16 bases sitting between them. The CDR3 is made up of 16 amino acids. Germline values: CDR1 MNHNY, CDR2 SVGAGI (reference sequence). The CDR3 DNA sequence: TGTGCCAGCAGTTACCCGAAGGGTTTCGGGACCTACGAGCAGTACTTC. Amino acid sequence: CASSYPKGFGTYEQYF.

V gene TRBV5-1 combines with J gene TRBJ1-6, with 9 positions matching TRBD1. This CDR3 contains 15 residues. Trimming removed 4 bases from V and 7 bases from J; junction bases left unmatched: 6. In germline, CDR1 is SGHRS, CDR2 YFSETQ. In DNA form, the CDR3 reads TGCGCCAGCAGCCTTGGGGACAGGGACAATTCACCCCTCCACTTT. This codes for CASSLGDRDNSPLHF.

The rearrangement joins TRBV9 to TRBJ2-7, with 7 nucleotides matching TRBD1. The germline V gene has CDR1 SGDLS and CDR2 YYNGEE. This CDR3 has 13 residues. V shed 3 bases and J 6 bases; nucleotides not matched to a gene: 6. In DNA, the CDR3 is TGTGCCAGCAGCGCCTTCACAGGGGCCGAGCAGTACTTC. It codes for CASSAFTGAEQYF. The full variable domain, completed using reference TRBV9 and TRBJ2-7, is DSGVTQTPKHLITATGQRVTLRCSPRSGDLSVYWYQQSLDQGLQFLIQYYNGEERAKGNILERFSAQQFPDLHSELNLSSLELGDSALYFCASSAFTGAEQYFGPGTRLTVT.

CDR3 in amino acids: CASGLDRVREQYF. The DNA for the CDR3 is TGTGCTAGTGGTTTGGACAGGGTAAGGGAGCAGTACTTC. The chain employs TRBV12-5 and TRBJ2-7; D is perhaps TRBD1 (6 bases). This CDR3 spans 13 amino acids. Trimming cost V 1 base and J 7 bases, with 11 bases left between them. In germline, CDR1 is LGHNT, CDR2 FRNRAP. The entire variable domain, with the rest obtained from reference TRBV12-5 and TRBJ2-7, is as follows: DARVTQTPRHKVTEMGQEVTMRCQPILGHNTVFWYRQTMMQGLELLAYFRNRAPLDDSGMPKDRFSAEMPDATLATLKIQPSEPRDSAVYFCASGLDRVREQYFGPGTRLTVT.

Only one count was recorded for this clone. The CDR3 DNA follows: TGTGCCAGCACCAAACAGGGACCGGGAGAGACCCAGTACTTC. Amino acids: CASTKQGPGETQYF. The chain employs TRBV6-1 and TRBJ2-5; possibly TRBD1 for D (6 bases). Per germline, CDR1 MNHNS and CDR2 SASEGT. The CDR3 extends over 14 amino acids. Trimming removed 7 bases from V and 4 bases from J, with 16 bases in between.

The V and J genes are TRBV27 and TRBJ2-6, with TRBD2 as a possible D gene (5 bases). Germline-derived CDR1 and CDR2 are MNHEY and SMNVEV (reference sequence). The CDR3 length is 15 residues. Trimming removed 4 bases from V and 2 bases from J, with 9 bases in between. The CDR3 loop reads CASSWGDPGANVLTF. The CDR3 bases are TGTGCCAGCAGTTGGGGAGACCCTGGGGCCAACGTCCTGACTTTC.

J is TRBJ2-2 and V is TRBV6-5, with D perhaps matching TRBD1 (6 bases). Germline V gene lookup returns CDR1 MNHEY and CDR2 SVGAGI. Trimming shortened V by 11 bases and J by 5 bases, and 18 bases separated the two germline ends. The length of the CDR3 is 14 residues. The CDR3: CAPALLGGTGELFF. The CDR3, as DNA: TGTGCCCCGGCCCTGTTAGGGGGAACCGGGGAGCTGTTTTTT.

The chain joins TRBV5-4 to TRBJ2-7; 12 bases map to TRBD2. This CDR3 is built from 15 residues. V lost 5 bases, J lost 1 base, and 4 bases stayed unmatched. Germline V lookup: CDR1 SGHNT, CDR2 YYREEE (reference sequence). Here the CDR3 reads CASRKLAGGSYEQYF. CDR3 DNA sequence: TGTGCCAGCAGGAAACTAGCGGGAGGATCCTACGAGCAGTACTTC. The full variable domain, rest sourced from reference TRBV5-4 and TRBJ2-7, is ETGVTQSPTHLIKTRGQQVTLRCSSQSGHNTVSWYQQALGQGPQFIFQYYREEENGRGNFPPRFSGLQFPNYSSELNVNALELDDSALYLCASRKLAGGSYEQYFGPGTRLTVT.

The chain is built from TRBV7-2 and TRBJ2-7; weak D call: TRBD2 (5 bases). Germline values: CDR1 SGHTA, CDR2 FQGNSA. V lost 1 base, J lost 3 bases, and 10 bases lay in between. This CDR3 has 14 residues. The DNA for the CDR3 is TGTGCCAGCAGCTTAGGTGACGGGATCTACGAGCAGTACTTC. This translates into CASSLGDGIYEQYF.

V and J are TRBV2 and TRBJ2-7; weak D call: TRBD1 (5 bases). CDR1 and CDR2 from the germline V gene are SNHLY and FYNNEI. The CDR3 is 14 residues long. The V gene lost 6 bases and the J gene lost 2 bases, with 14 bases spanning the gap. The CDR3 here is CASRSQGSTYEQYF. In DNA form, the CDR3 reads TGTGCCAGCAGGAGCCAGGGATCCACCTACGAGCAGTACTTC.

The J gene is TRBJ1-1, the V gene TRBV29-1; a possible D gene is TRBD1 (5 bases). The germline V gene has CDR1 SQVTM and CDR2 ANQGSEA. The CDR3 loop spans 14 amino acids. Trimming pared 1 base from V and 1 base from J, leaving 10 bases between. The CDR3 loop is CSVEVPRANTEAFF. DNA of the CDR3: TGCAGCGTTGAAGTGCCCAGGGCGAACACTGAAGCTTTCTTT.

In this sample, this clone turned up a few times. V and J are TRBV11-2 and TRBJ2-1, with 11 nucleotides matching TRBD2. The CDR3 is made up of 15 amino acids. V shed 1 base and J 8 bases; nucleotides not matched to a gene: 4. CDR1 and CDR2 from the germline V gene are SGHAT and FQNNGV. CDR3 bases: TGTGCCAGCAGCTTAGTAGCGGGAGGGCCCGATGAGCAGTTCTTC. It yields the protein CASSLVAGGPDEQFF.

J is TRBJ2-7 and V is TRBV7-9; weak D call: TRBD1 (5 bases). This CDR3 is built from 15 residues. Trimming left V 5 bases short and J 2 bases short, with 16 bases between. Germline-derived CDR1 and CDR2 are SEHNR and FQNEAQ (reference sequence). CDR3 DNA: TGTGCCAGCAGCCAGGGCGACTCCTTCACCTACGAGCAGTACTTC. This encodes CASSQGDSFTYEQYF.

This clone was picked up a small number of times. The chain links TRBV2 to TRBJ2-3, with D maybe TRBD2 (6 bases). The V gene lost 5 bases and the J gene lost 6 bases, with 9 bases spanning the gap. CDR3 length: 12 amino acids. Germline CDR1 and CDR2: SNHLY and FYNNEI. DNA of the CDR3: TGTGCCAGCAGTCGGGAGTCCGATACGCAGTATTTT. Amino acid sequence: CASSRESDTQYF.

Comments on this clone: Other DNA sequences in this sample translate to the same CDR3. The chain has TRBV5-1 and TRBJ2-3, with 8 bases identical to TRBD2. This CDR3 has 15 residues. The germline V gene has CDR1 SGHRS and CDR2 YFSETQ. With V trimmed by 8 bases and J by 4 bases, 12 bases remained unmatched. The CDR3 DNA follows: TGCGCCAGTAGCCCGGGGGGGCATGGTGCAGATACGCAGTATTTT. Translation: CASSPGGHGADTQYF.

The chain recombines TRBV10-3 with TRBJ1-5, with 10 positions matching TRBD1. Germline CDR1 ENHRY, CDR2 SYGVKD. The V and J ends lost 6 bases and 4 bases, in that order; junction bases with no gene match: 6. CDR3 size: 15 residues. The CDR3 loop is CAIRGTGDSNQPQHF. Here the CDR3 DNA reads TGTGCCATCAGGGGGACAGGGGACAGTAATCAGCCCCAGCATTTT.

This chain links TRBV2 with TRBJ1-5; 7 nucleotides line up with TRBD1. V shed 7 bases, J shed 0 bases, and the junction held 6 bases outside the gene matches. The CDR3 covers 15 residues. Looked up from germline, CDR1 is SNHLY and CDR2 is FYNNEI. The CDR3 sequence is CASTLTGNSNQPQHF. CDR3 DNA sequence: TGTGCCAGCACCTTGACAGGGAATAGCAATCAGCCCCAGCATTTT.

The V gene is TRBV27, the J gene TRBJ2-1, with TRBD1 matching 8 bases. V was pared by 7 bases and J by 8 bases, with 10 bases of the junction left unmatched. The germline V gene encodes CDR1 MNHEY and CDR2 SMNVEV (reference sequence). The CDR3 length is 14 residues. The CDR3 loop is CASTRDRYTDEQFF. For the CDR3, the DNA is TGTGCCAGCACCAGGGACAGGTATACTGATGAGCAGTTCTTC.

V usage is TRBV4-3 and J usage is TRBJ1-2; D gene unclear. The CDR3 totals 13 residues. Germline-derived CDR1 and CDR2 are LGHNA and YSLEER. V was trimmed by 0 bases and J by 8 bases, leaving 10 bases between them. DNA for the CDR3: TGCGCCAGCAGCCAAGATCAACGGAGCGGCTACACCTTC. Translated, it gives CASSQDQRSGYTF.